This T cell receptor beta chain was obtained from a study of blood T cell repertoires in COVID-19. The method was immunoSEQ multiplex PCR; TCRdb's version includes in-frame clones alone and lacks a portion of them. Of roughly 200,000 clones listed, 80% to 85% are singletons. Remarks on this clone: Distinct nucleotide sequences in the sample also encode this CDR3.

The CDR3 loop spans 15 amino acids. The V segment lost 0 bases and the J segment 1 base; nucleotides outside the gene matches: 3. Germline V gene data show CDR1 as SGHRS and CDR2 as YFSETQ. The study recruited people aged about 18 to 90 years across roughly 25 US areas. Clinical histories supplied by participants themselves formed the basis of cohort assignment. The V gene is TRBV5-1, the J gene TRBJ2-5; 7 bases fit TRBD2. Input material: PBMCs or T cells enriched from blood (not recorded which). This sequence originates from a woman between 25 and 40 years old who had been exposed to COVID-19. The CDR3 DNA reads as TGCGCCAGCAGCTTGGGGGCGGGGGTCCAAGAGACCCAGTACTTC. It yields the protein CASSLGAGVQETQYF. Full variable domain (remainder filled in from reference TRBV5-1 and TRBJ2-5): KAGVTQTPRYLIKTRGQQVTLSCSPISGHRSVSWYQQTPGQGLQFLFEYFSETQRNKGNFPGRFSGRQFSNSRSEMNVSTLELGDSALYLCASSLGAGVQETQYFGPGTRLLVL.